What follows are 2 T cell receptor beta chains derived from one specimen sequenced in a study of regulatory T cells in long-lasting Graves disease. Time point meaning: newly diagnosed GD, antithyroid drugs for less than 3 months. PBMC-derived RNA was used for the TCR library. Arm-PCR with iRepertoire HTBI primers amplified the CDR3 regions for these TCR beta libraries. TCRdb called the multiplex PCR reads again in MiXCR, with one record for every CDR3 protein. The repertoire consists of a few hundred thousand distinct CDR3 sequences, with 12% occurring once and the leading ten covering 15% to 20%. The same sample was also studied in work on T cells in Graves' hyperthyroidism and ophthalmopathy.

The sequencing used peripheral blood mononuclear cells (PBMCs), collected at new diagnosis, from a patient treated with antithyroid drugs. All receptors come from a woman aged 18-30 years with Graves disease.

Details on this clonotype: A read error may be the cause here, since a much bigger clone is one base away. The genes are TRBV11-2 and TRBJ1-4; no definite D call. This CDR3 region has 14 residues. Per the germline V gene, CDR1 is SGHAT and CDR2 is FQNNGV. The CDR3 reads CASRKVRTDEKLLF. The CDR3, as DNA: TGTGCCAGCAGGAAGGTCCGGACTGATGAAAAACTGCTTTTT.

This clonotype was seen ten or more times. At one of its ends the junction is not consistent with the germline gene, which may arise from a read error. The rearrangement links TRBV5-1 to TRBJ1-4; D unclear. The CDR3 has 14 amino acids. Germline-derived CDR1 and CDR2 are SGHRS and YFSETQ. CDR3 bases: TGTGCCAGCAGCCCCGGGGCAACTAATGAAAAACTGTTTTTT. This codes for CASSPGATNEKLFF.